This record concerns one T cell receptor beta chain sequence. What it recognizes is unknown. This entry is derived from a study of shared clonotypes between healthy human individuals. At the level of the study: Each donor's CD4 naive and CD4 memory cells filled three plates apiece, CD8 naive two, and CD8 memory one.

Findings and limits, study-wide: Generation probabilities of non-shared clonotypes were lower (relative to those shared by all four donors).

The CDR3 has 14 amino acids. Germline CDR1 is MGHRA and CDR2 is YSYEKL. The germline V and J ends were trimmed by 2 bases and 6 bases, with 10 bases remaining between them. Method: immunoSEQ multiplex PCR; TCRdb's copy keeps in-frame clones and lacks some. The sample has about 520,000 clones, more than 95% seen once. This chain links TRBV4-1 with TRBJ2-2; D gene ambiguous. This clonotype was obtained from a woman in her twenties or thirties in good health. Sequencing used naive CD4+ T cells sorted from blood. As for subset: CD45RA+ positively selected. CDR3 in DNA: TGCGCCAGCAGCCAATTGGTGGGTCCCGGGGAGCTGTTTTTT. As protein: CASSQLVGPGELFF.